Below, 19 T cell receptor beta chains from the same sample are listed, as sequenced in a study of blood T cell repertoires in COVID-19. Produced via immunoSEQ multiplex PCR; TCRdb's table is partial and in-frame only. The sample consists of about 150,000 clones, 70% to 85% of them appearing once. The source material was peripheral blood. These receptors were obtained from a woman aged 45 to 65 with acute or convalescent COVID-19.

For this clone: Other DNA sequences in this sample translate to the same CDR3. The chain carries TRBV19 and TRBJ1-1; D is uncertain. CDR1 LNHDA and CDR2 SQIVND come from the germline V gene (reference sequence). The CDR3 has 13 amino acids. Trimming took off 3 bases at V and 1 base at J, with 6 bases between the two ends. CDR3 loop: CASSIGRNTEAFF. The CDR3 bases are TGTGCCAGTAGTATCGGGAGGAACACTGAAGCTTTCTTT.

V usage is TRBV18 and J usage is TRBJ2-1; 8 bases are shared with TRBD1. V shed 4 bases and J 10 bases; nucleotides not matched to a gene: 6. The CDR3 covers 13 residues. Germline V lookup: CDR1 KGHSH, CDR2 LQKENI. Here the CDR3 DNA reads TGTGCCAGCTCACGTGGACAGGGTACAGAGCAGTTCTTC. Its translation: CASSRGQGTEQFF.

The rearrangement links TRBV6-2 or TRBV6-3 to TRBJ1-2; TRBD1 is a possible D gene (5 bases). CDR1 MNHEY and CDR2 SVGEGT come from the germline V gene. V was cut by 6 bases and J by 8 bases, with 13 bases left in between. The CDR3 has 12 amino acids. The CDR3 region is CASSGRVSGYTF. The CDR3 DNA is TGTGCCAGCAGCGGCAGGGTGAGCGGCTACACCTTC.

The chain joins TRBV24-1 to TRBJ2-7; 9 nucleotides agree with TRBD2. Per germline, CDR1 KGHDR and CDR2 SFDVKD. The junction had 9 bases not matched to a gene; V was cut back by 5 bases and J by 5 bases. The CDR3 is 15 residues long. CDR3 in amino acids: CATSAREGLRNEQYF. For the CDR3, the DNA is TGTGCCACCAGTGCGCGGGAGGGCTTAAGGAACGAGCAGTACTTC.

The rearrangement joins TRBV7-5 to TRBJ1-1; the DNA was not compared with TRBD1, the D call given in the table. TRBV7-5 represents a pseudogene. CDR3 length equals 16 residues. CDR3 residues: CARGMGQGDMNTEAFF. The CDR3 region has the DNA TGTGCCAGAGGTATGGGACAGGGGGACATGAACACTGAAGCTTTCTTT.

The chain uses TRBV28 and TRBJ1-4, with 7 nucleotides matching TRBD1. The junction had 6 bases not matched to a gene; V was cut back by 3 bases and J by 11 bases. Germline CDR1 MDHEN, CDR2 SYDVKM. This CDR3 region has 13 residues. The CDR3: CASSLGQLRKLFF. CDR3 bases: TGTGCCAGCAGTTTGGGACAGCTAAGGAAACTGTTTTTT.

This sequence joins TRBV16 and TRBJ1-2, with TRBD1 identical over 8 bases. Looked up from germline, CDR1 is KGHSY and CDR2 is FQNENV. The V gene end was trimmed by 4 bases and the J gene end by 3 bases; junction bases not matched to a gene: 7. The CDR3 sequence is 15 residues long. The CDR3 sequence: CASSPPDRAYYGYTF. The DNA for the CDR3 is TGTGCCAGCAGCCCCCCGGACAGGGCCTACTATGGCTACACCTTC.

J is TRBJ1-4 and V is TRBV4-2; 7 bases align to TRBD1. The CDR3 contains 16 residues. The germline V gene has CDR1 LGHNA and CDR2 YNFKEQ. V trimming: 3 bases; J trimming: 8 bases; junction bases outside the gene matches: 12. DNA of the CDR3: TGTGCCAGCAGCCACCGAACCGGGACAGCCAACGAAAAACTGTTTTTT. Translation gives CASSHRTGTANEKLFF.

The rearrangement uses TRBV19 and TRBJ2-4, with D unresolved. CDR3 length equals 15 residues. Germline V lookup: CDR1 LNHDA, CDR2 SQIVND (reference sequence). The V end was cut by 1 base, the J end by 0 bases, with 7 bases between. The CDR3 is CASSIGLLAKNIQYF. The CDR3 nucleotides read TGTGCCAGTAGTATAGGACTGCTAGCCAAAAACATTCAGTACTTC.

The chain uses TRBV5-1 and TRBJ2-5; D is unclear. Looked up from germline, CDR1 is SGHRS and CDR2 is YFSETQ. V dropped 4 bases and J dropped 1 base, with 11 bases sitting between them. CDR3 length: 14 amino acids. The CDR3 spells CASSEMNLQETQYF. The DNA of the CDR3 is TGCGCCAGCAGCGAGATGAACCTCCAAGAGACCCAGTACTTC. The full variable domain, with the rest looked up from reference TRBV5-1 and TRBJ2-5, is KAGVTQTPRYLIKTRGQQVTLSCSPISGHRSVSWYQQTPGQGLQFLFEYFSETQRNKGNFPGRFSGRQFSNSRSEMNVSTLELGDSALYLCASSEMNLQETQYFGPGTRLLVL.

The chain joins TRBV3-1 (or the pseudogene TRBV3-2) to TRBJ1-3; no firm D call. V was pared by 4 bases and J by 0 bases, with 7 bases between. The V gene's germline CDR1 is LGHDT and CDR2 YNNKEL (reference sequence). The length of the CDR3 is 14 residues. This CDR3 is CASSLVSSGNTIYF. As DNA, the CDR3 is TGTGCCAGCAGCCTTGTTAGCTCTGGAAACACCATATATTTT.

The CDR3 loop is CASSLSGGVYNEQFF. CDR3 nucleotides: TGTGCCAGCAGCCTTAGCGGGGGGGTGTACAATGAGCAGTTCTTC. The chain has TRBV7-2 and TRBJ2-1, with 11 bases fitting TRBD2. CDR1 is SGHTA, CDR2 FQGNSA, per germline. The CDR3 consists of 15 residues. Trimming at V came to 5 bases and at J to 4 bases, leaving 4 bases not matched to a gene. The whole variable domain, filled in from reference TRBV7-2 and TRBJ2-1, reads GAGVSQSPSNKVTEKGKDVELRCDPISGHTALYWYRQSLGQGLEFLIYFQGNSAPDKSGLPSDRFSAERTGGSVSTLTIQRTQQEDSAVYLCASSLSGGVYNEQFFGPGTRLTVL.

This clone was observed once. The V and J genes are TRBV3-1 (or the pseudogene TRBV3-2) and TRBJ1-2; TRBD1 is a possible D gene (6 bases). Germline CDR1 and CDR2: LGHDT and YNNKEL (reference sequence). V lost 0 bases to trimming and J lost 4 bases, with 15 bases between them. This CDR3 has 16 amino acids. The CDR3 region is CASSQDLRQVTYGYTF. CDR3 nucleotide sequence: TGTGCCAGCAGCCAAGATCTCAGACAGGTGACCTATGGCTACACCTTC.

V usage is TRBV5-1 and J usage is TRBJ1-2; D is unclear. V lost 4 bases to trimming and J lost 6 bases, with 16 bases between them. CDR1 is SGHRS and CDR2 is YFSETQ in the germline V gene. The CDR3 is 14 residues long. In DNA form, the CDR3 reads TGCGCCAGCAGCCCGGGGTCCGCGAGAAATGGCTACACCTTC. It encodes CASSPGSARNGYTF.

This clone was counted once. CDR3 bases: TGTGCCAGCAGGGACAGGGCCCTGGGGCAGTACTTC. Translating gives CASRDRALGQYF. This sequence joins TRBV2 and TRBJ2-7, with TRBD1 matching over 8 bases. V lost 6 bases, J lost 9 bases, and 7 bases stayed unmatched. This CDR3 contains 12 residues. Germline CDR1 and CDR2: SNHLY and FYNNEI. The full variable domain, its missing parts supplied by reference TRBV2 and TRBJ2-7, is EPEVTQTPSHQVTQMGQEVILRCVPISNHLYFYWYRQILGQKVEFLVSFYNNEISEKSEIFDDQFSVERPDGSNFTLKIRSTKLEDSAMYFCASRDRALGQYFGPGTRLTVT.

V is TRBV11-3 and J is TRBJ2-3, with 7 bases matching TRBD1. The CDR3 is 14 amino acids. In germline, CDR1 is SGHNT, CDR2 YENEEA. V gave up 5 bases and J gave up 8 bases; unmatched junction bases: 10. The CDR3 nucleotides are TGTGCCAGCAGCCGCGGACAGGTCTTGGGTACGCAGTATTTT. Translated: CASSRGQVLGTQYF.

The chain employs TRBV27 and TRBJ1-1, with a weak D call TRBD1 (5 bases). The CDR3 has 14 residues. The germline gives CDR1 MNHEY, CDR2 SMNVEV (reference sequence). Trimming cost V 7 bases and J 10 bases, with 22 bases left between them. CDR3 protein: CASTINRDSGSAFF. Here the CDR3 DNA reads TGTGCCAGCACCATAAATCGGGACTCAGGGTCAGCTTTCTTT.

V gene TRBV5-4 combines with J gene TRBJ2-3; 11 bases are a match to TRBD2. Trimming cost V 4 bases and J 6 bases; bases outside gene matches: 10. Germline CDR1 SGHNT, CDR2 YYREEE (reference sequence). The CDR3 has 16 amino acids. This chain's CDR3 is CASSPKLAGEGDTQYF. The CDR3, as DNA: TGTGCCAGCAGCCCGAAACTAGCGGGGGAGGGGGATACGCAGTATTTT.

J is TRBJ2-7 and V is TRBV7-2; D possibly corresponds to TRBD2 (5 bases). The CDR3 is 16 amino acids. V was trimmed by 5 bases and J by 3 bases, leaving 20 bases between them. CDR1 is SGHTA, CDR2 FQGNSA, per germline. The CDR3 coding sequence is TGTGCCAGCAGCCCGGGTCCGGGAAGTTCCGACTACGAGCAGTACTTC. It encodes CASSPGPGSSDYEQYF.